Listed below are T cell receptor beta chains from one sample, sequenced in a study of T cells in Graves' hyperthyroidism and ophthalmopathy. Each CDR3 protein is one row after TCRdb ran MiXCR on the multiplex PCR reads. The sample records 370,000 or so distinct CDR3 sequences, about 14% being singletons. Sequenced: blood. These receptors originate from a man aged 25 to 40 with Graves' hyperthyroidism that later progressed to Graves' ophthalmopathy. Each CDR3 is given with its conserved first and last residue. A D gene is named only where the DNA matches it firmly. The size of a clone is reported for some rows only, either as once, few or many, or as a class for expanded clones.

D: TRBD1; J: TRBJ2-2; size: -; V: TRBV28; DNA: TGTGCCAGCAGGGGACAGGGGGAGCTGTTTTTT; CDR3: CASRGQGELFF
D: TRBD1; J: TRBJ2-2; size: few; V: TRBV6-4; DNA: TGTGCCAGCAAAAGCGGGACAGGGGACACCGGGGAGCTGTTTTTT; CDR3: CASKSGTGDTGELFF
D: -; J: TRBJ2-3; size: -; V: TRBV18; DNA: TGTGCCAGCTCACCGTGGCGGGGGCTCTTTAGCACAGATACGCAGTATTTT; CDR3: CASSPWRGLFSTDTQYF
D: -; J: TRBJ2-7; size: many; V: TRBV2; DNA: TGTGCCAGCAGTGTTTCGTCCGACTCACCCTACGAGCAGTACTTC; CDR3: CASSVSSDSPYEQYF
D: -; J: TRBJ1-2; size: -; V: TRBV28; DNA: TGTGCCAGTGGGGACGGATCGTATGGCTACACCTTC; CDR3: CASGDGSYGYTF
D: -; J: TRBJ2-7; size: many; V: TRBV2; DNA: TGTGCCAGCAGAAACGCGTACGAGCAGTACTTC; CDR3: CASRNAYEQYF
D: -; J: TRBJ1-1; size: many; V: TRBV9; DNA: TGTGCCAGCAGCGAGTCGACAGCTATGAACACTGAAGCTTTCTTT; CDR3: CASSESTAMNTEAFF
D: -; J: TRBJ1-5; size: -; V: TRBV5-1; DNA: TGCGCCAGCTCCGAAGACCTTTATCAGCCCCAGCATTTT; CDR3: CASSEDLYQPQHF
D: -; J: TRBJ1-2; size: many; V: TRBV6-1; DNA: TGTGCCAGCAGTTACAGTCGGGACTATGGCTACACCTTC; CDR3: CASSYSRDYGYTF
D: -; J: TRBJ2-6; size: few; V: TRBV30; DNA: TGTGCCTGGACCGCCGGGGCCAACGTCCTGACTTTC; CDR3: CAWTAGANVLTF
D: -; J: TRBJ2-5; size: many; V: TRBV28; DNA: TGTGCCAGCAGTCCCGGCAGGGCAGAGACCCAGTACTTC; CDR3: CASSPGRAETQYF
D: -; J: TRBJ1-5; size: many; V: TRBV2; DNA: TGTGCCAGCAGGGACCGTAAGGTTTCACCCCAGCATTTT; CDR3: CASRDRKVSPQHF
D: -; J: TRBJ2-1; size: many; V: TRBV7-3; DNA: TGTGCCAGCAGCCTGTCAGGACAGCTCAATGAGCAGTTCTTC; CDR3: CASSLSGQLNEQFF
D: -; J: TRBJ2-1; size: -; V: TRBV5-1; DNA: TGCGCCAGCAGCTCCCCCCGAGACCAACTGGATGAGCAGTTCTTC; CDR3: CASSSPRDQLDEQFF
D: -; J: TRBJ2-7; size: few; V: TRBV7-9; DNA: TGTGCCAGCAGGAGACAGATCTCCTACGAGCAGTACTTC; CDR3: CASRRQISYEQYF
D: TRBD1; J: TRBJ2-1; size: many; V: TRBV18; DNA: TGTGCCAGCTCACCGACAGGGGTGAGGTGGGCCAATGAGCAGTTCTTC; CDR3: CASSPTGVRWANEQFF
D: -; J: TRBJ2-5; size: -; V: TRBV3-1; DNA: TGTGCCAGCAGCCAGCATAACGGGGAGACCCAGTACTTC; CDR3: CASSQHNGETQYF
D: -; J: TRBJ1-1; size: few; V: TRBV5-6; DNA: TGTGCCAGCAGCCCCCAGGGGCCTTTTGAAGCTTTCTTT; CDR3: CASSPQGPFEAFF
D: -; J: TRBJ1-5; size: -; V: TRBV4-1; DNA: TGCGCCAGCAGCCAAGATCCCGGGTTTCAGCCCCAGCATTTT; CDR3: CASSQDPGFQPQHF
D: -; J: TRBJ2-4; size: -; V: TRBV7-9; DNA: TGTGCCAGCAGCCCAGAAGCAGGGAAAAACATTCAGTACTTC; CDR3: CASSPEAGKNIQYF
D: -; J: TRBJ1-1; size: -; V: TRBV6-2/TRBV6-3; DNA: TGTGCCAGCAGTTACTCAGTACTAAACACTGAAGCTTTCTTT; CDR3: CASSYSVLNTEAFF
D: -; J: TRBJ2-7; size: many; V: TRBV27; DNA: TGTGCCAGCAGTTTATCCCCCCTTGGGTCCCTTGTACCCTACGAGCAGTACTTC; CDR3: CASSLSPLGSLVPYEQYF
D: TRBD1; J: TRBJ1-2; size: many; V: TRBV15; DNA: TGTGCCACCCAGAGACAGGGTTCGAGCTATGGCTACACCTTC; CDR3: CATQRQGSSYGYTF
D: -; J: TRBJ1-4; size: -; V: TRBV13; DNA: TGTGCCAGCAGCCCGGGGTGGACTAATGAAAAACTGTTTTTT; CDR3: CASSPGWTNEKLFF
D: -; J: TRBJ2-7; size: few; V: TRBV6-5; DNA: TGTGCCAGCAGTTACAACGCCCAGTCCTACGAGCAGTACTTC; CDR3: CASSYNAQSYEQYF
D: -; J: TRBJ2-3; size: -; V: TRBV6-9; DNA: TGTGCCAGCAGTTACAAGGGAGGAGATACGCAGTATTTT; CDR3: CASSYKGGDTQYF
D: -; J: TRBJ1-2; size: few; V: TRBV18; DNA: TGTGCCAGCTCACCACCGGGACAAAATAACTATGGCTACACCTTC; CDR3: CASSPPGQNNYGYTF
D: -; J: TRBJ1-1; size: -; V: TRBV27; DNA: TGTGCCAGCAGTCCGCAGGGACCGAACACTGAAGCTTTCTTT; CDR3: CASSPQGPNTEAFF
D: -; J: TRBJ2-7; size: many; V: TRBV12-3/TRBV12-4; DNA: TGTGCCAGCAGTTCTGGGGACACTGCCTACGAGCAGTACTTC; CDR3: CASSSGDTAYEQYF
D: -; J: TRBJ1-6; size: many; V: TRBV19; DNA: TGTGCCAGTAGTATGGGCGGGGTTCGATCACCCCTCCACTTT; CDR3: CASSMGGVRSPLHF
D: -; J: TRBJ1-1; size: -; V: TRBV5-1; DNA: TGCGCCAGCAGCTTAGGACACGGGTTGAACACTGAAGCTTTCTTT; CDR3: CASSLGHGLNTEAFF
D: -; J: TRBJ2-7; size: many; V: TRBV20-1; DNA: TGCAGTGCTAGAGCGACAGTATCTACGAGTCGGTACTTC; CDR3: CSARATVSTSRYF
D: -; J: TRBJ2-3; size: few; V: TRBV6-1; DNA: TGTGCCAGCAGTGATTTCTTAGGGTTCACAGATACGCAGTATTTT; CDR3: CASSDFLGFTDTQYF
D: TRBD2; J: TRBJ2-7; size: many; V: TRBV27; DNA: TGTGCCAGCAGTCCACTAGCGGGGGGGTCGTACGAGCAGTACTTC; CDR3: CASSPLAGGSYEQYF
D: TRBD1; J: TRBJ1-1; size: many; V: TRBV2; DNA: TGTGCCAGCAGTGGCCGGACAGGCTTTGGCACTGAAGCTTTCTTT; CDR3: CASSGRTGFGTEAFF
D: TRBD2; J: TRBJ2-3; size: many; V: TRBV12-3/TRBV12-4; DNA: TGTGCCAGCAGTTTAAGGACTAGCGGGCTAGATACGCAGTATTTT; CDR3: CASSLRTSGLDTQYF
D: TRBD1; J: TRBJ1-1; size: many; V: TRBV28; DNA: TGTGCCAGCAGTCTAACCCGACAGGGGACGGAGACTGAAGCTTTCTTT; CDR3: CASSLTRQGTETEAFF
D: TRBD1; J: TRBJ1-2; size: -; V: TRBV28; DNA: TGTGCCAGCACCCTAGGGACCGGGACAGGGGATGGCTACACCTTC; CDR3: CASTLGTGTGDGYTF
D: -; J: TRBJ2-7; size: -; V: TRBV6-1; DNA: TGTGCCAGCAGGGGAAGTGGGATTAGCGGAAGCGATGTGCAGTACTTC; CDR3: CASRGSGISGSDVQYF
D: -; J: TRBJ1-5; size: many; V: TRBV6-1; DNA: TGTGCCAGCAGTGAAATTGGGGCAAGCAATCAGCCCCAGCATTTT; CDR3: CASSEIGASNQPQHF
D: TRBD2; J: TRBJ2-7; size: -; V: TRBV3-1; DNA: TGTGCCAGCAGCCAAGTTCCCCTAGCGGGGAGGTACGAGCAGTACTTC; CDR3: CASSQVPLAGRYEQYF